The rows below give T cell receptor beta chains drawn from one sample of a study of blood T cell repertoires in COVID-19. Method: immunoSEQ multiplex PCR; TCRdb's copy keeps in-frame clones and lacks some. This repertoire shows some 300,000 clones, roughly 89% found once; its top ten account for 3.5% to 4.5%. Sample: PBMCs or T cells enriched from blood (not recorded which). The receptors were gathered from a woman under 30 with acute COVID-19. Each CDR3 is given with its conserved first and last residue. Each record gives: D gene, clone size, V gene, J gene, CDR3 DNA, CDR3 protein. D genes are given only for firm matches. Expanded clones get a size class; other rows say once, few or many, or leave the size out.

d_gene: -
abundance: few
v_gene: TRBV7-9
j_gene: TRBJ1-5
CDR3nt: TGTGCCAGCAGTTTTACAGGCAATCAGCCCCAGCATTTT
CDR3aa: CASSFTGNQPQHF

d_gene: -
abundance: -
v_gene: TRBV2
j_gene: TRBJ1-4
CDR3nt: TGTGCCAGCACATTTAGTGGGCCCTCACTGTTTTTT
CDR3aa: CASTFSGPSLFF

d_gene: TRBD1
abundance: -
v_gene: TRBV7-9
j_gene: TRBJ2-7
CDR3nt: TGTGCCAGCAGCTCGATCCTTGGACAGGGGGCGGAGGAGCAGTACTTC
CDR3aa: CASSSILGQGAEEQYF

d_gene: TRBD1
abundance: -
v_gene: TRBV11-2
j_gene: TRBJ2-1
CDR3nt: TGTGCCAGCAGCTCTTGGACAGGCGGTCAGTTCTTC
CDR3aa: CASSSWTGGQFF

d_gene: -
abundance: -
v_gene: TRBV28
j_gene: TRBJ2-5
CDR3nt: TGTGCCAGCAGTTTTCTCGGGACACCCTCCTACCAAGAGACCCAGTACTTC
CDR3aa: CASSFLGTPSYQETQYF

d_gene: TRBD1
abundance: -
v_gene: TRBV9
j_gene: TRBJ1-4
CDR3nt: TGTGCCAGCAGCGTAGCCCCAGGGACAGGGTCCGCTGAAAAACTGTTTTTT
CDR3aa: CASSVAPGTGSAEKLFF

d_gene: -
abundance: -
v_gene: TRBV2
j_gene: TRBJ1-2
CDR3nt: TGTGCCAGCAGTGAATTCGGGGGGCAGAACTATGGCTACACCTTC
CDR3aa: CASSEFGGQNYGYTF

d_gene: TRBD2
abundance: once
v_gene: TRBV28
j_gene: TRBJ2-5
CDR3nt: TGTGCCAGCAGCCAAACTAGCGGGAGGGCCGAAGAGACCCAGTACTTC
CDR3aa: CASSQTSGRAEETQYF

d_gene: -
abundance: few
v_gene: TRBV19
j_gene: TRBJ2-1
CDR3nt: TGTGCCAGTAGTCCCCCGGCGGGAATTAATGAGCAGTTCTTC
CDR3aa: CASSPPAGINEQFF

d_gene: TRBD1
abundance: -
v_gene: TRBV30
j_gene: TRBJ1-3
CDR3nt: TGTGCCTGGGGACAGGGCCGGGCTGGAAACACCATATATTTT
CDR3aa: CAWGQGRAGNTIYF

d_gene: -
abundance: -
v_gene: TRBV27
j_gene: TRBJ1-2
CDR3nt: TGTGCCAGCGGGATACCGACGGGGGACCGGGGCTACACCTTC
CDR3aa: CASGIPTGDRGYTF

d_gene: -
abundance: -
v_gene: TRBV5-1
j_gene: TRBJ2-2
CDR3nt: TGCGCCAGCAGCCCGAAAGGAGACGGGGAGCTGTTTTTT
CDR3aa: CASSPKGDGELFF

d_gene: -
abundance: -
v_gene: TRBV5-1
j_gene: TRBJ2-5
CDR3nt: TGCGCCAGCAGCCGCGGGGCGGCGGCAGAGACCCAGTACTTC
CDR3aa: CASSRGAAAETQYF

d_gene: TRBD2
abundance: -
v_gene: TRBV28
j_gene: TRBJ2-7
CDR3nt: TGTGCCAGCAGTCTCCACACGGGACTAGCGGGAACGCGCTCCTACGAGCAGTACTTC
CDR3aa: CASSLHTGLAGTRSYEQYF

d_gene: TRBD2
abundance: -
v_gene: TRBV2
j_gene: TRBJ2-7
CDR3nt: TGTGCCAGCAGTGATGCCCTCCACAGGACTAGTAGAGGCAGTTACGAGCAGTACTTC
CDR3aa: CASSDALHRTSRGSYEQYF

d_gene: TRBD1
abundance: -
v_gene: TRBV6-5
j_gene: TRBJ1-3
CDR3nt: TGTGCCAGCAGTCGCTCCGGGACAGCTAGAAACACCATATATTTT
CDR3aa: CASSRSGTARNTIYF

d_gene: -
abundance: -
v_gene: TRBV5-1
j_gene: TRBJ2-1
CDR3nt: TGCGCCAGCAGCTCGATGCTAGTCAATGAGCAGTTCTTC
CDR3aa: CASSSMLVNEQFF

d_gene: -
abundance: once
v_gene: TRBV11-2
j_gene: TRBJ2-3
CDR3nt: TGTGCCAGCAGCTTCCTCAGGGGCAGGCCTAGCACAGATACGCAGTATTTT
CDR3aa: CASSFLRGRPSTDTQYF

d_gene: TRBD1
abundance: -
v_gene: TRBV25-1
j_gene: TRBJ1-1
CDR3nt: TGTGCCAGCAGTGAACCGGGACAGGGGAACACTGAAGCTTTCTTT
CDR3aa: CASSEPGQGNTEAFF

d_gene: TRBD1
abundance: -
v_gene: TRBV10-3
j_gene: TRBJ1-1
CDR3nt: TGTGCCATCAGTGAGTCCAGGACAGGGCGGAACACTGAAGCTTTCTTT
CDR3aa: CAISESRTGRNTEAFF

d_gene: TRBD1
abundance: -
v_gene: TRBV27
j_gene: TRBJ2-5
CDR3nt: TGTGCCAGCAGTTTAAGGACAGGGATAGAGACCCAGTACTTC
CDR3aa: CASSLRTGIETQYF

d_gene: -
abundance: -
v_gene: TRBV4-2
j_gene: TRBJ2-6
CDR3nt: TGTGCGGTTTCTGTAGGGGGACCCGGGGCCAACGTCCTGACTTTC
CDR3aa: CAVSVGGPGANVLTF

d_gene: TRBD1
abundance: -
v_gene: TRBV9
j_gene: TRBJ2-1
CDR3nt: TGTGCCAGCAGCGCCCAAGGGACCGGGACAGGTATTAATGAGCAGTTCTTC
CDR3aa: CASSAQGTGTGINEQFF

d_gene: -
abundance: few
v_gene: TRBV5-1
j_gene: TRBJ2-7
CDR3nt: TGCGCCAGCAGCTTGGGGGAAAGGGGCGAGCAGTACTTC
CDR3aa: CASSLGERGEQYF

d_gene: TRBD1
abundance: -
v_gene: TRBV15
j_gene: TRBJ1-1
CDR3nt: TGTGCCACCAGCCCTCGGACAGGGGTGAACACTGAAGCTTTCTTT
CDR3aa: CATSPRTGVNTEAFF

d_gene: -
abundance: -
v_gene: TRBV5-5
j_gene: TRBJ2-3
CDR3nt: TGTGCCAGCAGCTCACACACAGATACGCAGTATTTT
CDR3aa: CASSSHTDTQYF

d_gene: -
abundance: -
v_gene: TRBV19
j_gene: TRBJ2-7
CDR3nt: TGTGCCAGTAGTCCTGGACAGTCCCTACCCTACGAGCAGTACTTC
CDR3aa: CASSPGQSLPYEQYF

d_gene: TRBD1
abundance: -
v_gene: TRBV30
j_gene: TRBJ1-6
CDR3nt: TGTGCCTGGAGTGTAGAAGGCAGGGGGCCCTTCACCTATAATTCACCCCTCCACTTT
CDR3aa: CAWSVEGRGPFTYNSPLHF

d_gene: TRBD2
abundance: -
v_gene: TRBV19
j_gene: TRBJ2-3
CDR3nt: TGTGCCAGTGGGCCTAGCGGGATAACAGATACGCAGTATTTT
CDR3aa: CASGPSGITDTQYF

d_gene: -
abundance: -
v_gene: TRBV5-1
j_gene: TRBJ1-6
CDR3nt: TGCGCCAGCAGCATATCGACAGATTATAATTCACCCCTCCACTTT
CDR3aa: CASSISTDYNSPLHF

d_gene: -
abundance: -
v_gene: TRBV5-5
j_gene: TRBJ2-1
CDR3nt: TGTGCCAGCAGCTTGGGGTCGAAGCGACCCCCCTCCTACAATGAGCAGTTCTTC
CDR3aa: CASSLGSKRPPSYNEQFF

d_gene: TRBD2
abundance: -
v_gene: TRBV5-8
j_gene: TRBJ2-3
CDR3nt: TGTGCCAGCAGATCTAGCGGGAGAACAGATACGCAGTATTTT
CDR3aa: CASRSSGRTDTQYF

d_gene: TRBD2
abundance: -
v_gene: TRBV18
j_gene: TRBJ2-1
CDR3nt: TGTGCCAGCTCACCATTCATGCTAGCGGGAGCCAATGAGCAGTTCTTC
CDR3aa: CASSPFMLAGANEQFF

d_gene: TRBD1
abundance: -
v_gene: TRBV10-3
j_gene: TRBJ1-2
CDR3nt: TGTGCCATCAGCAACCAACAGGGGACCTATGGCTACACCTTC
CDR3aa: CAISNQQGTYGYTF

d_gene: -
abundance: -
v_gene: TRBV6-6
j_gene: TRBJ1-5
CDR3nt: TGTGCCAGCAGTCCCCGGGCGGGAGGGACTAGCAATCAGCCCCAGCATTTT
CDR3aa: CASSPRAGGTSNQPQHF

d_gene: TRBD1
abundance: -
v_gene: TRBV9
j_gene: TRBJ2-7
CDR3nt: TGTGCCAGCAGCGTCGGACAGGGAATCTCCTACGAGCAGTACTTC
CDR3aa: CASSVGQGISYEQYF